The rows below give T cell receptor beta chains drawn from one sample of a study of blood T cell repertoires in COVID-19. Some clones are missing from TCRdb's copy, which holds only in-frame ones; the method was immunoSEQ multiplex PCR. Of roughly 250,000 clones in the sample, roughly 84% were seen once. The sequencing sample was made of peripheral blood. These receptors were taken from a middle-aged woman with active or convalescent COVID-19. The CDR3 runs from the conserved cysteine through the conserved F or W. A D gene is named only where the DNA matches it firmly. Only some rows state a clone size, as once, few, many or a class for expanded clones.

size: .
D: TRBD2
J: TRBJ2-1
V: TRBV5-1
CDR3: CASSGGLAGANEQFF
DNA: TGCGCCAGCAGCGGTGGACTAGCGGGGGCCAATGAGCAGTTCTTC

size: .
D: TRBD1
J: TRBJ1-1
V: TRBV19
CDR3: CASSITGTVNTEAFF
DNA: TGTGCCAGTAGTATAACCGGGACAGTGAACACTGAAGCTTTCTTT

size: .
D: TRBD2
J: TRBJ2-5
V: TRBV5-4
CDR3: CASSLMGTRSQETQYF
DNA: TGTGCCAGCAGCTTGATGGGGACTAGATCCCAAGAGACCCAGTACTTC

size: many
D: .
J: TRBJ1-5
V: TRBV5-5
CDR3: CASNSGYSNQPQHF
DNA: TGTGCCAGCAATTCAGGCTATAGCAATCAGCCCCAGCATTTT

size: .
D: .
J: TRBJ1-2
V: TRBV6-1
CDR3: CASSEVQGGNYGYTF
DNA: TGTGCCAGCAGTGAAGTACAGGGCGGAAACTATGGCTACACCTTC

size: .
D: .
J: TRBJ1-1
V: TRBV7-2
CDR3: CASSLMQVPTTEAFF
DNA: TGTGCCAGCAGCTTAATGCAGGTGCCGACGACTGAAGCTTTCTTT

size: once
D: TRBD1
J: TRBJ1-3
V: TRBV5-1
CDR3: CASSFETGPGNTIYF
DNA: TGCGCCAGCAGCTTCGAGACAGGGCCTGGAAACACCATATATTTT

size: .
D: .
J: TRBJ1-4
V: TRBV2
CDR3: CASTPSWLRGNEKLFF
DNA: TGTGCCAGCACCCCAAGTTGGCTCAGGGGTAATGAAAAACTGTTTTTT

size: .
D: TRBD2
J: TRBJ2-3
V: TRBV5-1
CDR3: CASSLAALAGPYNTQYF
DNA: TGCGCCAGCAGCTTGGCCGCGCTAGCGGGGCCATATAATACGCAGTATTTT

size: .
D: .
J: TRBJ1-2
V: TRBV6-5
CDR3: CASSYTSRGKDYGYTF
DNA: TGTGCCAGCAGTTACACTTCCCGCGGGAAGGACTATGGCTACACCTTC

size: .
D: .
J: TRBJ2-6
V: TRBV19
CDR3: CASSIIRGTSGANVLTF
DNA: TGTGCCAGTAGTATAATCAGGGGGACTAGTGGGGCCAACGTCCTGACTTTC

size: few
D: .
J: TRBJ1-2
V: TRBV28
CDR3: CASSPIGGGRGNYGYTF
DNA: TGTGCCAGCAGTCCCATCGGAGGGGGGAGGGGAAACTATGGCTACACCTTC

size: once
D: .
J: TRBJ1-2
V: TRBV10-3
CDR3: CAISESTLNYGYTF
DNA: TGTGCCATCAGTGAGTCCACTCTTAACTATGGCTACACCTTC

size: .
D: .
J: TRBJ2-3
V: TRBV7-3
CDR3: CASSLLGASTDTQYF
DNA: TGTGCCAGCAGCTTACTGGGGGCTAGCACAGATACGCAGTATTTT

size: .
D: TRBD1
J: TRBJ1-4
V: TRBV2
CDR3: CASSDSVRGLSNEKLFF
DNA: TGTGCCAGCAGTGATTCGGTCAGGGGGCTATCTAATGAAAAACTGTTTTTT

size: few
D: TRBD1
J: TRBJ1-1
V: TRBV18
CDR3: CASSLTGTGDTEAFF
DNA: TGTGCCAGCTCACTGACCGGGACAGGGGACACTGAAGCTTTCTTT

size: .
D: TRBD1
J: TRBJ1-6
V: TRBV7-3
CDR3: CASSSGQGLSPLHF
DNA: TGTGCCAGCAGCTCTGGACAGGGACTCTCACCCCTCCACTTT

size: .
D: TRBD1
J: TRBJ2-5
V: TRBV11-2
CDR3: CASSSMGQGTETQYF
DNA: TGTGCCAGCAGCTCCATGGGACAGGGGACGGAGACCCAGTACTTC

size: .
D: TRBD1
J: TRBJ1-4
V: TRBV7-2
CDR3: CASSPKTGHYEKLFF
DNA: TGTGCCAGCAGCCCTAAGACAGGGCATTATGAAAAACTGTTTTTT

size: .
D: TRBD1
J: TRBJ1-1
V: TRBV7-9
CDR3: CASSLGQGIWDTEAFF
DNA: TGTGCCAGCAGCTTAGGACAGGGTATTTGGGACACTGAAGCTTTCTTT

size: .
D: TRBD2
J: TRBJ2-5
V: TRBV9
CDR3: CASSPRVAGDQYF
DNA: TGTGCCAGCAGCCCCCGGGTAGCGGGGGACCAGTACTTC

size: .
D: .
J: TRBJ2-1
V: TRBV6-5
CDR3: CASSYDPASYNEQFF
DNA: TGTGCCAGCAGTTACGACCCAGCTAGCTACAATGAGCAGTTCTTC

size: once
D: .
J: TRBJ2-1
V: TRBV11-3
CDR3: CASSPGGLAFNEQFF
DNA: TGTGCCAGCAGCCCCGGAGGGTTGGCATTCAATGAGCAGTTCTTC

size: many
D: TRBD1
J: TRBJ2-1
V: TRBV6-4
CDR3: CASSPGQGGNEQFF
DNA: TGTGCCAGCAGTCCGGGACAGGGAGGGAATGAGCAGTTCTTC

size: .
D: .
J: TRBJ1-2
V: TRBV15
CDR3: CATSREGGHYGYTF
DNA: TGTGCCACCAGCAGAGAAGGGGGTCACTATGGCTACACCTTC

size: few
D: TRBD1
J: TRBJ1-2
V: TRBV5-5
CDR3: CASSRDGTGRYGYTF
DNA: TGTGCCAGCAGCCGTGATGGGACAGGGAGATATGGCTACACCTTC

size: .
D: .
J: TRBJ1-1
V: TRBV19
CDR3: CASSTTLAVTEAFF
DNA: TGTGCCAGTAGTACGACTCTGGCGGTCACTGAAGCTTTCTTT

size: .
D: .
J: TRBJ1-2
V: TRBV28
CDR3: CASSLGTDRTYGYTF
DNA: TGTGCCAGCAGTTTGGGAACAGACAGGACCTATGGCTACACCTTC

size: .
D: .
J: TRBJ1-2
V: TRBV6-5
CDR3: CASSYSSGAGSHGYTF
DNA: TGTGCCAGCAGTTACTCTTCTGGGGCAGGAAGTCATGGCTACACCTTC

size: .
D: .
J: TRBJ1-1
V: TRBV6-5
CDR3: CAYGGWTEAFF
DNA: TGTGCCTACGGGGGGTGGACTGAAGCTTTCTTT

size: .
D: TRBD2
J: TRBJ2-5
V: TRBV5-1
CDR3: CASTRTSGGETQYF
DNA: TGCGCCAGCACCAGGACTAGCGGGGGGGAGACCCAGTACTTC

size: .
D: TRBD1
J: TRBJ2-7
V: TRBV2
CDR3: CASRAGTGSYEQYF
DNA: TGTGCCAGCAGGGCCGGGACAGGATCCTACGAGCAGTACTTC

size: few
D: TRBD1
J: TRBJ1-5
V: TRBV18
CDR3: CASSTQDRGHQPQHF
DNA: TGTGCCAGCTCAACCCAGGACAGGGGGCATCAGCCCCAGCATTTT

size: .
D: .
J: TRBJ1-6
V: TRBV5-6
CDR3: CASSTGGPNSPLHF
DNA: TGTGCCAGCAGTACCGGGGGGCCCAATTCACCCCTCCACTTT

size: .
D: .
J: TRBJ1-1
V: TRBV19
CDR3: CASSIEPTGKTEAFF
DNA: TGTGCCAGTAGTATTGAACCCACAGGGAAAACTGAAGCTTTCTTT

size: .
D: TRBD1
J: TRBJ2-7
V: TRBV19
CDR3: CATSTTGSSYEQYF
DNA: TGTGCCACCTCCACGACAGGGAGCTCCTACGAGCAGTACTTC

size: few
D: .
J: TRBJ2-4
V: TRBV15
CDR3: CATSRDPGIAKNIQYF
DNA: TGTGCCACCAGCAGAGATCCGGGGATCGCCAAAAACATTCAGTACTTC

size: once
D: TRBD2
J: TRBJ2-5
V: TRBV2
CDR3: CASKTSGEETQYF
DNA: TGTGCCAGCAAGACTAGCGGGGAAGAGACCCAGTACTTC

size: few
D: TRBD1
J: TRBJ1-5
V: TRBV10-2
CDR3: CASSQGARQPQHF
DNA: TGCGCCAGCAGTCAGGGGGCTCGTCAGCCCCAGCATTTT

size: .
D: TRBD1
J: TRBJ1-2
V: TRBV5-6
CDR3: CASSLGYGTGSSYTF
DNA: TGTGCCAGCAGCTTGGGATACGGGACAGGGAGTAGCTACACCTTC

size: once
D: .
J: TRBJ1-6
V: TRBV28
CDR3: CASSLGPDYSPLHF
DNA: TGTGCCAGCAGTTTAGGGCCGGACTATTCACCCCTCCACTTT

size: once
D: TRBD1
J: TRBJ2-3
V: TRBV12-3/TRBV12-4
CDR3: CASGTGRDTQYF
DNA: TGTGCCAGCGGGACAGGGAGGGATACGCAGTATTTT

size: .
D: TRBD1
J: TRBJ2-2
V: TRBV13
CDR3: CASSETDMRDRGNVIGELFF
DNA: TGTGCCAGCAGCGAGACGGATATGCGGGACAGGGGGAATGTGATCGGGGAGCTGTTTTTT

size: few
D: .
J: TRBJ2-1
V: TRBV7-7
CDR3: CASSLTPGTLDEQFF
DNA: TGTGCCAGCAGCCTCACTCCCGGGACTTTGGATGAGCAGTTCTTC

size: .
D: .
J: TRBJ2-2
V: TRBV5-6
CDR3: CASSLGTATGELFF
DNA: TGTGCCAGCAGCTTGGGGACAGCCACCGGGGAGCTGTTTTTT

size: .
D: TRBD1
J: TRBJ2-7
V: TRBV5-1
CDR3: CASSFRDSYYEQYF
DNA: TGCGCCAGCAGCTTTAGGGACAGTTACTACGAGCAGTACTTC

size: once
D: .
J: TRBJ2-7
V: TRBV7-9
CDR3: CASSPRLITSYEQYF
DNA: TGTGCCAGCAGCCCCCGACTCATTACCTCCTACGAGCAGTACTTC

size: .
D: TRBD1
J: TRBJ2-3
V: TRBV19
CDR3: CASSIALTGGDTQYF
DNA: TGTGCCAGTAGTATAGCCCTAACAGGGGGAGATACGCAGTATTTT

size: .
D: TRBD1
J: TRBJ1-2
V: TRBV28
CDR3: CASSLPGQGYTF
DNA: TGTGCCAGCAGTTTACCGGGACAGGGCTACACCTTC

size: .
D: .
J: TRBJ2-3
V: TRBV24-1
CDR3: CATAVTDTQYF
DNA: TGTGCCACCGCAGTCACAGATACGCAGTATTTT